The next 21 T cell receptor beta chains were all read from a single sample in a study of cytomegalovirus exposure and HLA in healthy donors. The PCR was carried out with 60 Vbeta primers and 13 Jbeta primers. TCRdb keeps only in-frame clones here, not all; method: immunoSEQ multiplex PCR. This table holds 150,000 to 200,000 clones, approximately 78% found once. Specimen: PBMCs. These receptors all come from a woman aged 50 to 60 in good health and CMV-seropositive.

This clone was seen only a few times. V is TRBV9 and J is TRBJ2-2, with D perhaps matching TRBD1 (6 bases). This CDR3 spans 17 amino acids. Germline V gene lookup returns CDR1 SGDLS and CDR2 YYNGEE. V shed 1 base and J shed 0 bases, with 13 bases lying between them. Here the CDR3 DNA reads TGTGCCAGCAGCGTAACTGACACAGGGCCGAACACCGGGGAGCTGTTTTTT. This codes for CASSVTDTGPNTGELFF.

CDR3 region: CATSRLQGEAFF. The CDR3 DNA reads as TGTGCCACCAGCAGACTACAGGGGGAAGCTTTCTTT. This chain links TRBV15 with TRBJ1-1; 7 bases map to TRBD1. CDR1 and CDR2 from the germline V gene are LNHNV and YYDKDF (reference sequence). The CDR3 runs to 12 residues. V gave up 2 bases and J gave up 8 bases; unmatched junction bases: 2.

The chain is built from TRBV5-1 and TRBJ1-1; 8 nucleotides align to TRBD1. After removal of 0 bases from V and 6 bases from J, the junction contained 7 bases not matched to a gene. The CDR3 is 15 residues long. Germline CDR1 SGHRS, CDR2 YFSETQ. The CDR3 loop reads CASSLDPGGASEAFF. The CDR3 DNA reads TGCGCCAGCAGCTTGGATCCAGGGGGCGCGTCTGAAGCTTTCTTT.

The chain combines TRBV5-1 with TRBJ1-1; 8 bases match TRBD1. Looked up from germline, CDR1 is SGHRS and CDR2 is YFSETQ. The V segment lost 2 bases and the J segment 3 bases; nucleotides outside the gene matches: 3. The CDR3 has 14 amino acids. The CDR3: CASSFEQGDTEAFF. CDR3 DNA sequence: TGCGCCAGCAGCTTTGAACAGGGGGACACTGAAGCTTTCTTT.

This clone has just one count. V is TRBV5-6 and J is TRBJ2-6, with D perhaps TRBD1 (5 bases). V lost 0 bases and J 2 bases, leaving 18 bases between the germline ends. CDR1 and CDR2 from the germline V gene are SGHDT and YYEEEE. The CDR3 sequence is 19 residues long. Here the CDR3 DNA reads TGTGCCAGCAGCTTGGGGGATCAGGGTAAGTTAGCTGGGGCCAACGTCCTGACTTTC. Amino acids: CASSLGDQGKLAGANVLTF.

The gene calls are TRBV30 and TRBJ2-3; 11 bases are shared with TRBD1. With 3 bases clipped from V and 5 bases from J, the junction kept 4 bases outside the gene matches. The CDR3 sequence is 14 residues long. The germline gives CDR1 GTSNPN, CDR2 SVGIG (reference sequence). DNA of the CDR3: TGTGCCTGGAGGTCGGGACAGGGGGAAGATACGCAGTATTTT. It is translated as CAWRSGQGEDTQYF.

This chain uses TRBV7-6 with TRBJ2-7, with 7 bases fitting TRBD2. The V gene's germline CDR1 is SGHVS and CDR2 FNYEAQ. Trimming removed 10 bases from V and 2 bases from J; junction bases left unmatched: 11. The CDR3 totals 14 residues. CDR3 sequence: CATSLGGLAYEQYF. Here the CDR3 DNA reads TGTGCCACCTCCCTGGGAGGGTTGGCCTACGAGCAGTACTTC. Using reference TRBV7-6 and TRBJ2-7 for the parts outside the CDR3, the full variable domain is GAGVSQSPRYKVTKRGQDVALRCDPISGHVSLYWYRQALGQGPEFLTYFNYEAQQDKSGLPNDRFSAERPEGSISTLTIQRTEQRDSAMYRCATSLGGLAYEQYFGPGTRLTVT.

This clone came up a few times. Other DNA sequences of this sample code for an identical CDR3. V is TRBV18 and J is TRBJ2-7; D not resolved. V was trimmed by 3 bases and J by 4 bases, leaving 7 bases between them. Germline values: CDR1 KGHSH, CDR2 LQKENI. This CDR3 is built from 12 residues. For the CDR3, the DNA is TGTGCCAGCTCACCCGGCGGTTACGAGCAGTACTTC. The encoded protein is CASSPGGYEQYF.

This chain uses TRBV27 with TRBJ2-2, with unresolved D. CDR1 is MNHEY, CDR2 SMNVEV, per germline (reference sequence). The V end was cut by 6 bases, the J end by 4 bases, with 15 bases between. The CDR3 is 15 amino acids. CDR3: CASRRNSQTTGELFF. CDR3 nucleotide sequence: TGTGCCAGCAGACGAAATTCACAGACCACCGGGGAGCTGTTTTTT.

V gene TRBV6-6 combines with J gene TRBJ1-5; D is possibly TRBD1 (5 bases). Germline CDR1 reads MNHNY; CDR2 reads SVGAGI (reference sequence). There are 15 residues in the CDR3. Trimming cost V 5 bases and J 3 bases, with 14 bases left between them. CDR3 protein: CASSRGGTFNQPQHF. The CDR3 DNA sequence: TGTGCCAGCAGTCGGGGGGGGACCTTCAATCAGCCCCAGCATTTT.

This chain connects TRBV9 to TRBJ2-7; maybe TRBD1 (6 bases). The CDR3 is 13 amino acids. V was trimmed by 3 bases and J by 6 bases, leaving 13 bases between them. Germline CDR1 is SGDLS and CDR2 is YYNGEE. CDR3 bases: TGTGCCAGCAGCGGCCGATCAGGGGTCGAGCAGTACTTC. Translation: CASSGRSGVEQYF.

This chain uses TRBV11-3 with TRBJ2-1, with 7 nucleotides matching TRBD1. The germline CDR1 and CDR2 sequences are SGHNT and YENEEA. This CDR3 spans 13 amino acids. V gave up 4 bases and J gave up 8 bases; unmatched junction bases: 5. The CDR3 here is CASSSRQGDEQFF. CDR3 nucleotides: TGTGCCAGCAGCTCCCGACAGGGCGATGAGCAGTTCTTC.

The CDR3 protein is CASSDWSESNQPQHF. Written as DNA, the CDR3 is TGTGCCAGCAGTGATTGGTCAGAAAGCAATCAGCCCCAGCATTTT. The chain couples TRBV2 to TRBJ1-5; D is ambiguous. The CDR3 has 15 amino acids. The germline V gene encodes CDR1 SNHLY and CDR2 FYNNEI. V was clipped by 3 bases and J by 1 base, with 10 bases between them.

The chain combines TRBV4-1 with TRBJ1-4, with D possibly matching TRBD1 (6 bases). V gave up 4 bases and J gave up 0 bases, with 9 bases separating them. The CDR3 sequence is 15 residues long. Germline CDR1 reads MGHRA; CDR2 reads YSYEKL. The CDR3 reads CASSPQGTTNEKLFF. For the CDR3, the DNA is TGCGCCAGCAGCCCCCAGGGGACAACTAATGAAAAACTGTTTTTT.

The chain has TRBV14 and TRBJ2-2; D is possibly TRBD2 (5 bases). This CDR3 comprises 13 residues. The V gene lost 4 bases and the J gene lost 5 bases, with 8 bases spanning the gap. Germline V lookup: CDR1 SGHDN, CDR2 FVKESK. The CDR3 region is CASSLSGTGELFF. The DNA for the CDR3 is TGTGCCAGCAGCCTATCGGGGACCGGGGAGCTGTTTTTT.

The chain recombines TRBV14 with TRBJ2-1, with D perhaps TRBD1 (6 bases). Germline V CDR1 and CDR2: SGHDN, FVKESK. The CDR3 is made up of 16 amino acids. V lost 1 base and J 6 bases, leaving 16 bases between the germline ends. The CDR3 DNA reads as TGTGCCAGCAGCCAAGTCGGCCAGGGGTTTGGCAATGAGCAGTTCTTC. This encodes CASSQVGQGFGNEQFF.

The chain is built from TRBV6-5 and TRBJ1-1; D is perhaps TRBD1 (5 bases). V was cut by 6 bases and J by 11 bases, with 19 bases left in between. The CDR3 sequence is 13 residues long. Germline CDR1 reads MNHEY; CDR2 reads SVGAGI. The CDR3 DNA is TGTGCCAGCAGCTATCGGGATTCGGGGGAGGCTTTCTTT. This translates into CASSYRDSGEAFF.

The rearrangement links TRBV5-6 to TRBJ1-1; D is undetermined. In germline, CDR1 is SGHDT, CDR2 YYEEEE. The CDR3 has 13 residues. V lost 2 bases to trimming and J lost 0 bases, with 5 bases between them. The CDR3 sequence: CASSFTMNTEAFF. CDR3 DNA sequence: TGTGCCAGCAGCTTTACAATGAACACTGAAGCTTTCTTT.

V is TRBV15 and J is TRBJ2-5; D possibly corresponds to TRBD1 (5 bases). From germline, CDR1 is LNHNV and CDR2 YYDKDF (reference sequence). There are 15 residues in the CDR3. The V and J ends lost 6 bases and 3 bases respectively, with 17 bases between them. DNA of the CDR3: TGTGCCACCAGTTACAGACAGACCCTAAAAGAGACCCAGTACTTC. It translates to CATSYRQTLKETQYF.

The J gene is TRBJ2-7, the V gene TRBV27; TRBD1 is a possible D gene (6 bases). The CDR3 has 17 amino acids. Germline V lookup: CDR1 MNHEY, CDR2 SMNVEV (reference sequence). V lost 6 bases and J lost 3, with 24 bases in between. CDR3 loop: CASSQYLDSKGLYEQYF. CDR3 DNA sequence: TGTGCCAGCAGCCAGTATCTGGACAGTAAGGGCCTCTACGAGCAGTACTTC.

This chain links TRBV25-1 with TRBJ1-2, with D possibly matching TRBD1 (5 bases). Germline CDR1 MGHDK, CDR2 SYGVNS. V dropped 1 base and J dropped 0 bases, with 9 bases sitting between them. The CDR3 extends over 15 amino acids. The chain's CDR3 is CASSEWGDPNYGYTF. CDR3 DNA sequence: TGTGCCAGCAGTGAATGGGGGGATCCTAACTATGGCTACACCTTC.